This T cell receptor (beta chain) was observed in a study of memory CD4+ T cells and cytomegalovirus serostatus. Study-wide findings and caveats: CMV serostatus prediction reached median AUC 0.95, or 0.91 with US-trained model. 67 of 164 known CMV-associated TCRbeta sequences appeared in CD4+ memory.

Single viable CD3+CD4+CD8-CD45RO+ cells were sorted as the memory CD4+ T cells. CMV serostatus came from serum IgG against pp150, pp28, p38, p52. After thawing, CD4+ T cells were positively selected. Sequencing used immunoSEQ multiplex PCR; TCRdb keeps in-frame clones, though not all of them. Among 30,000 to 50,000 clones listed, around 79% were seen once. CDR1 and CDR2 from the germline V gene are SGHTA and FQGNSA. This CDR3 contains 17 residues. After removal of 4 bases from V and 0 bases from J, the junction contained 7 bases not matched to a gene. Worth noting for this clone: Its cognate antigen is unknown.

The receptor's source is an adult in good health and CMV-seronegative. Material: memory CD4+ T cells from blood. The V gene is TRBV7-2, the J gene TRBJ1-3; the match to TRBD1 covers 9 bases. The CDR3 sequence is CASSSGQGSPSGNTIYF. DNA of the CDR3: TGTGCCAGCAGCTCGGGACAGGGCTCACCCTCTGGAAACACCATATATTTT.